This T cell receptor (beta chain) is from a study of T-cell reconstitution after alpha-beta-depleted transplantation in children. This clonotype turned up a few times. Antigen: not known. Preparation of the TCRbeta library used unique molecular identifiers. TCRdb called the PCR reads again in MiXCR, with one record for every CDR3 protein. Of around 960,000 distinct CDR3 sequences in the sample, about 31% are singletons; the top ten hold about 28%. Whole-study findings and limits: For some patients, TCRbeta diversity was high at day 60 because of recipient T cells and thymic progenitors that survived. Reported findings indicate that, about two months after transplant, alpha-beta T cells came from several hundred expanded clones, which were derived from non-depleted graft cells.

CDR1 is DFQATT, CDR2 SNEGSKA, per germline (reference sequence). The CDR3 is made up of 15 amino acids. V was cut by 0 bases and J by 2 bases, with 13 bases left in between. The chain joins TRBV20-1 to TRBJ1-1; TRBD1 is a possible D gene (6 bases). This TCR was recovered from a boy younger than two who had a stem cell transplant for SCID, so the T cells may come from the graft donor. This specimen consisted of PBMCs, mostly from graft donor cells, obtained 360 days after TCRalphabeta/CD19-depleted stem cell transplant. Here the CDR3 reads CSARDDRQANTEAFF. CDR3 coding DNA: TGCAGTGCTAGAGATGACCGACAGGCCAACACTGAAGCTTTCTTT.